The clone carrying this TCR beta chain is a singleton in its sample. Trimming left V 0 bases short and J 1 base short, with 15 bases between. The germline V gene encodes CDR1 SGHDN and CDR2 FVKESK. The CDR3 has 18 amino acids. The data stem from a study of T cell repertoires in cytomegalovirus infection. TCRdb used MiXCR to reprocess the reads, holding one entry per CDR3 protein. Counted here are hundreds of thousands of distinct CDR3 sequences, about 24% occurring once; the ten biggest clones make up 6.5% to 10%. The sequencing sample was made of CD8+ T cells from PBMCs. The J gene is TRBJ2-2, the V gene TRBV14, with D perhaps being TRBD1 or TRBD2 (5 bases each). This TCR was recovered from a human donor in good health (CMV status not recorded). Some clones in this sample may be carry-over from other donors' samples. Here the CDR3 reads CASSQDLWDGENTGELFF. DNA for the CDR3: TGTGCCAGCAGCCAAGATTTGTGGGACGGCGAGAACACCGGGGAGCTGTTTTTT.